The 11 T cell receptor beta chains presented below share a single source sample, sequenced in a study of T-cell reconstitution after alpha-beta-depleted transplantation in children. TCRbeta library construction was performed incorporating unique molecular identifiers. TCRdb re-analysed the PCR reads in MiXCR, keeping a single row per CDR3 protein. Of 250,000 to 400,000 distinct CDR3 sequences detected, 20% to 30% appear once; the ten largest clones hold approximately 9.9%. Here the sequenced sample was PBMCs, mostly from graft donor cells, taken 180 days after TCRalphabeta/CD19-depleted stem cell transplant. The receptors here all came from a male patient younger than 18 who had a stem cell transplant for acute lymphoblastic leukemia, so the T cells may come from the graft donor.

The table lists this clonotype with a count of one. Germline and junction disagree at one end, which may indicate a read error. The chain is built from TRBV20-1 and TRBJ1-2, with 7 positions matching TRBD1. The CDR3 totals 15 residues. The germline V gene encodes CDR1 DFQATT and CDR2 SNEGSKA (reference sequence). The CDR3 protein is CSARSTGVNFYGDTF. Here the CDR3 DNA reads TGCAGTGCTAGAAGTACAGGGGTCAACTTCTATGGCGACACCTTC.

In this sample, this clonotype turned up a few times. This chain connects TRBV2 to TRBJ1-1; 8 bases align to TRBD1. From germline, CDR1 is SNHLY and CDR2 FYNNEI. There are 15 residues in the CDR3. Trimming removed 3 bases from V and 7 bases from J; junction bases left unmatched: 10. The CDR3 nucleotides are TGTGCCAGCAGTGATCGACAGGGGCGCCATGGTGAAGCTTTCTTT. This codes for CASSDRQGRHGEAFF.

This chain uses TRBV4-1 with TRBJ2-3; no clear D. CDR3 length: 18 amino acids. The germline gives CDR1 MGHRA, CDR2 YSYEKL. V shed 3 bases and J shed 2 bases, with 21 bases lying between them. The CDR3 is CASSHRTLKSVLTDTQYF. The CDR3 region has the DNA TGCGCCAGCAGCCATAGGACCCTAAAGTCAGTACTCACAGATACGCAGTATTTT.

In this sample, this clonotype turned up a few times. V is TRBV15 and J is TRBJ2-7, with D perhaps TRBD2 (5 bases). The V end was cut by 2 bases, the J end by 3 bases, with 11 bases between. The germline gives CDR1 LNHNV, CDR2 YYDKDF (reference sequence). This CDR3 spans 14 amino acids. CDR3 region: CATSRTRVYYEQYF. In DNA form, the CDR3 reads TGTGCCACCAGCAGAACTAGGGTTTACTACGAGCAGTACTTC. Combining the CDR3 with reference TRBV15 and TRBJ2-7 gives the whole variable domain DAMVIQNPRYQVTQFGKPVTLSCSQTLNHNVMYWYQQKSSQAPKLLFHYYDKDFNNEADTPDNFQSRRPNTSFCFLDIRSPGLGDTAMYLCATSRTRVYYEQYFGPGTRLTVT.

This sequence joins TRBV20-1 and TRBJ1-2, with D possibly being TRBD1 (6 bases). CDR3 length: 11 residues. V lost 4 bases, J lost 4 bases, and 7 bases lay in between. The germline CDR1 and CDR2 sequences are DFQATT and SNEGSKA (reference sequence). In DNA, the CDR3 is TGCAGTGCTAACAGGGTCTATGGCTACACCTTC. Translation: CSANRVYGYTF.

This clonotype was counted only a few times. The CDR3 loop reads CASSHALLDYNEQYF. CDR3 DNA sequence: TGTGCCAGCAGCCACGCCCTACTAGACTACAACGAGCAGTACTTC. The chain employs TRBV7-9 and TRBJ2-7; maybe TRBD2 (5 bases). This CDR3 has 15 residues. With 5 bases removed from V and 5 bases from J, the gap between germline ends came to 19 bases. Germline CDR1 and CDR2: SEHNR and FQNEAQ (reference sequence).

This clonotype was counted between two and nine times. V gene TRBV7-2 combines with J gene TRBJ1-3; D remains ambiguous. V dropped 5 bases and J dropped 4 bases, with 12 bases sitting between them. This CDR3 is built from 14 residues. The germline V gene encodes CDR1 SGHTA and CDR2 FQGNSA. In DNA form, the CDR3 reads TGTGCCAGCAGCGTCTACATGAAAGGAAACACCATATATTTT. Residues: CASSVYMKGNTIYF.

This clonotype was observed a handful of times. This chain connects TRBV24-1 to TRBJ2-1; D is ambiguous. The CDR3 is 15 amino acids. Trimming removed 3 bases at V and 3 bases at J, with 11 bases between. The germline V gene has CDR1 KGHDR and CDR2 SFDVKD. This CDR3 is CATSDMGSGYNEQFF. For the CDR3, the DNA is TGTGCCACCAGTGATATGGGTAGTGGCTACAATGAGCAGTTCTTC.

The chain has TRBV12-3 or TRBV12-4 and TRBJ2-1; no firm D call. Trimming pared 2 bases from V and 6 bases from J, leaving 14 bases between. The CDR3 is 15 amino acids. This CDR3 reads CASSLSGSRSNEQFF. CDR3 sequence (DNA): TGTGCCAGCAGTTTAAGTGGTAGTCGTTCCAATGAGCAGTTCTTC.

This chain connects TRBV9 to TRBJ2-7; D perhaps matches TRBD2 (5 bases). V shed 4 bases and J shed 3 bases, with 14 bases lying between them. The CDR3 sequence is 14 residues long. Germline V gene sequence: CDR1 SGDLS, CDR2 YYNGEE. CDR3 amino acids: CASSPGRRHYEQYF. The CDR3 DNA reads TGTGCCAGCAGCCCTGGACGGAGGCACTACGAGCAGTACTTC.

V usage is TRBV7-9 and J usage is TRBJ1-1; D remains ambiguous. Germline-derived CDR1 and CDR2 are SEHNR and FQNEAQ (reference sequence). The CDR3 loop spans 15 amino acids. The germline V and J ends were trimmed by 5 bases and 0 bases, with 13 bases remaining between them. The CDR3 loop reads CASSPMTVMNTEAFF. For the CDR3, the DNA is TGTGCCAGCAGCCCGATGACTGTGATGAACACTGAAGCTTTCTTT.